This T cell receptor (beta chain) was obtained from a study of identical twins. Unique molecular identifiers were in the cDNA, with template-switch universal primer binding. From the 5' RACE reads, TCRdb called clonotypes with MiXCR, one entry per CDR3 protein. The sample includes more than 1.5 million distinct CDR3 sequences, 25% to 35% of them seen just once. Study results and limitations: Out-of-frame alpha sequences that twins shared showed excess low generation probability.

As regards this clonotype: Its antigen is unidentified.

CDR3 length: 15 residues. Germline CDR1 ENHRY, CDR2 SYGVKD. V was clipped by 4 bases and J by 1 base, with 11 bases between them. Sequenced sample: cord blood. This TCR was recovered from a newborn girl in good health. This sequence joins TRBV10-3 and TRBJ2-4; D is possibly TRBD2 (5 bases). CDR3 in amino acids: CAISGVSGAKNIQYF. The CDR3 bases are TGTGCCATCAGTGGGGTCTCGGGGGCCAAAAACATTCAGTACTTC.